The rows below give T cell receptor beta chains drawn from one sample of a study of blood T cell repertoires in COVID-19. The method was immunoSEQ multiplex PCR; TCRdb's version includes in-frame clones alone and lacks a portion of them. This sample yields about 220,000 clones, of which about 86% are seen a single time; just over 3% belongs to the top ten. Sequenced: peripheral blood. All receptors come from a woman in her 30s who had recovered from COVID-19. Both conserved end residues are part of each CDR3. The order of the fields is clone size, V gene, J gene, D gene, CDR3 protein, CDR3 DNA. The D gene is left open where the match is weak. Expanded clones are given a class, and other clones once, few, many or no size at all.

-	TRBV5-1	TRBJ1-1	TRBD1	CASSLTETGDSNTEAFF	TGCGCCAGCAGCTTGACAGAGACAGGGGACTCGAACACTGAAGCTTTCTTT
-	TRBV4-1	TRBJ2-7	-	CASSQEEGPTYEQYF	TGCGCCAGCAGCCAAGAGGAGGGTCCCACCTACGAGCAGTACTTC
-	TRBV29-1	TRBJ2-5	-	CSVEVGGRETQYF	TGCAGCGTTGAGGTGGGGGGACGGGAGACCCAGTACTTC
-	TRBV5-4	TRBJ2-5	TRBD1	CASSIDRGYRRTQYF	TGTGCCAGCAGCATTGACAGGGGCTATCGTCGGACCCAGTACTTC
-	TRBV6-2/TRBV6-3	TRBJ1-2	-	CASSYSAQGSYGYTF	TGTGCCAGCAGTTACTCGGCACAGGGAAGCTATGGCTACACCTTC
-	TRBV27	TRBJ2-1	TRBD1	CASSWGQGINEQFF	TGTGCCAGCAGCTGGGGACAGGGCATCAATGAGCAGTTCTTC
-	TRBV5-4	TRBJ2-1	-	CASSFTPGNSYNEQFF	TGTGCCAGCAGCTTCACCCCAGGTAACTCCTACAATGAGCAGTTCTTC
once	TRBV7-6	TRBJ2-1	-	CASSLVVSSYNEQFF	TGTGCCAGCAGCTTAGTTGTGAGCTCCTACAATGAGCAGTTCTTC
-	TRBV10-3	TRBJ2-5	-	CAISKSRDLQETQYF	TGTGCCATCAGTAAGTCCCGGGACTTACAAGAGACCCAGTACTTC
-	TRBV2	TRBJ2-4	-	CASKADALAKNIQYF	TGTGCCAGCAAAGCGGACGCTCTAGCCAAAAACATTCAGTACTTC
-	TRBV12-5	TRBJ2-1	TRBD1	CASGLLTGGIYNEQFF	TGTGCTAGTGGTTTACTGACAGGGGGAATCTACAATGAGCAGTTCTTC
-	TRBV4-2	TRBJ2-1	TRBD2	CASSQEITGGLNEQFF	TGTGCCAGCAGCCAAGAAATAACGGGGGGGCTCAATGAGCAGTTCTTC
-	TRBV5-6	TRBJ2-3	TRBD2	CASSGVAGYTDTQYF	TGTGCCAGCAGCGGAGTAGCGGGGTACACAGATACGCAGTATTTT
-	TRBV9	TRBJ1-1	TRBD1	CASSGVGQGKNTEAFF	TGTGCCAGCAGCGGGGTGGGACAGGGGAAGAACACTGAAGCTTTCTTT
-	TRBV5-5	TRBJ1-2	TRBD1	CASRPERDRGLYGYTF	TGTGCCAGCAGACCGGAACGGGACAGGGGGCTCTATGGCTACACCTTC
-	TRBV30	TRBJ1-1	-	CAWSRWGGMNTEAFF	TGTGCCTGGAGTCGATGGGGGGGAATGAACACTGAAGCTTTCTTT
once	TRBV11-2	TRBJ2-3	-	CASSLFTGTTDTQYF	TGTGCCAGCAGCTTATTTACAGGGACCACAGATACGCAGTATTTT
-	TRBV6-2/TRBV6-3	TRBJ1-1	TRBD1	CASSYSPGGGTEAFF	TGTGCCAGCAGTTACTCTCCAGGGGGCGGAACTGAAGCTTTCTTT
-	TRBV5-5	TRBJ1-1	-	CASSLERVLMNTEAFF	TGTGCCAGCAGCTTGGAGAGGGTACTCATGAACACTGAAGCTTTCTTT
-	TRBV5-4	TRBJ2-2	-	CASSLIVTGELFF	TGTGCCAGCAGCTTGATAGTGACCGGGGAGCTGTTTTTT
-	TRBV20-1	TRBJ2-3	TRBD1	CSASLVGQGTDTQYF	TGCAGTGCTAGTCTTGTTGGACAGGGAACAGATACGCAGTATTTT
-	TRBV5-1	TRBJ2-3	TRBD2	CASSSRLAGGLGTDTQYF	TGCGCCAGCAGCTCCCGACTAGCGGGGGGGCTCGGCACAGATACGCAGTATTTT
many	TRBV10-2	TRBJ2-5	TRBD2	CASRGVAGGPLETQYF	TGCGCCAGCAGGGGGGTAGCGGGGGGGCCACTCGAGACCCAGTACTTC
-	TRBV6-5	TRBJ2-1	TRBD2	CASSYLGGGADDEQFF	TGTGCCAGCAGTTACTTGGGCGGGGGGGCGGACGATGAGCAGTTCTTC
-	TRBV9	TRBJ2-3	-	CASSWGLGRSSTDTQYF	TGTGCCAGCAGCTGGGGGCTCGGGCGCTCTAGCACAGATACGCAGTATTTT
-	TRBV2	TRBJ2-7	TRBD1	CASSERQGVYEQYF	TGTGCCAGCAGTGAAAGACAGGGCGTCTACGAGCAGTACTTC
-	TRBV5-4	TRBJ2-3	TRBD2	CASSLAGGRTDTQYF	TGTGCCAGCAGCTTAGCGGGGGGCCGCACAGATACGCAGTATTTT
-	TRBV7-2	TRBJ1-5	TRBD1	CASSLNRGDQPQHF	TGTGCCAGCAGCTTAAACAGGGGGGATCAGCCCCAGCATTTT
-	TRBV7-9	TRBJ2-5	-	CASSLAPVGQRVGTQYF	TGTGCCAGCAGCTTAGCGCCGGTCGGGCAGCGGGTGGGGACCCAGTACTTC
-	TRBV5-1	TRBJ1-2	TRBD1	CASSLGTGGNGYTF	TGCGCCAGCAGCTTAGGGACAGGGGGCAATGGCTACACCTTC
-	TRBV25-1	TRBJ2-7	TRBD2	CASSEYNYGGAEEQYF	TGTGCCAGCAGTGAATATAATTACGGGGGGGCTGAAGAGCAGTACTTC
-	TRBV29-1	TRBJ1-2	-	CSAEGDYGYTF	TGCAGCGCCGAAGGGGACTATGGCTACACCTTC
-	TRBV5-1	TRBJ2-5	TRBD2	CASSSGTSGGGSETQYF	TGCGCCAGCAGCTCCGGGACTAGCGGGGGAGGTTCGGAGACCCAGTACTTC
-	TRBV6-5	TRBJ2-2	TRBD1	CASIRDRLIGELFF	TGTGCCAGCATTCGGGACAGACTTATCGGGGAGCTGTTTTTT
-	TRBV7-8	TRBJ2-1	TRBD2	CASRGLPSKDEQFF	TGTGCCAGCAGGGGACTACCAAGTAAAGATGAGCAGTTCTTC
-	TRBV6-5	TRBJ1-2	TRBD1	CASRSRGSSGYTF	TGTGCCAGCAGATCCAGGGGGTCGAGCGGCTACACCTTC
-	TRBV27	TRBJ1-2	-	CASSPSEGRGSGYTF	TGTGCCAGCAGTCCATCCGAGGGCAGGGGTAGTGGCTACACCTTC
-	TRBV11-3	TRBJ1-5	-	CASSFNDQDRHQPQHF	TGTGCCAGCAGCTTTAACGACCAGGACAGACATCAGCCCCAGCATTTT
-	TRBV3-1/TRBV3-2	TRBJ2-5	TRBD2	CASSPGLAGGQETQYF	TGTGCCAGCAGCCCGGGACTAGCGGGGGGGCAAGAGACCCAGTACTTC